The T cell receptor (beta chain) under discussion was sequenced for a study of CD8 T cells in ankylosing spondylitis (dated by TCRdb to the late 2010s). Notes on the research overall: The study set out to find disease-linked TCR variants by profiling T cell receptor beta repertoires in ankylosing spondylitis patients and healthy donors. The whole study cohort included over a hundred healthy donors and 25 ankylosing spondylitis patients. Samples of peripheral blood were taken, and for ankylosing spondylitis patients, synovial fluid was collected as well.

A few counts support this clonotype. What this receptor recognizes is not known. It has no much larger one-base neighbor in the sample; base qualities were not kept. Data came from an Illumina HiSeq 2500. Quantitative 5'-RACE with molecular barcodes was used to prepare TCR beta libraries. Per the authors' processing: A new computational method based on a probabilistic model of VDJ rearrangement was used to identify disease-linked TCR variants. The public reads were reprocessed in TCRdb via fastp at Q25 and MiXCR, keeping in-frame beta chains. For every CDR3 protein sequence, its rows merge into one entry that carries the most common genes and DNA. The V and J calls shown here were made by TCRdb, not taken from the authors' results. The sample table lists roughly 230,000 distinct CDR3 sequences, about a sixth of them with a count of one. Together, the top ten hold approximately 32% of the sample. Points the paper makes about the study in general: Some of the motif variants had been reported before in the synovial fluid and blood of reactive arthritis patients, a finding that suggests common disease-initiation mechanisms. According to the report, matched synovial fluid samples from ankylosing spondylitis patients were significantly enriched for the disease-linked clones. A TCR beta motif made up of several highly homologous amino acid variants appeared to be characteristic of blood from ankylosing spondylitis patients. A CD8+ phenotype was shown by the disease-linked clones, which were found at relatively low frequencies in peripheral blood.

Counted from cysteine to phenylalanine, this CDR3 has 13 amino acids. Only the CDR3 region is kept as DNA, spanning 39 bases read in frame from base 1. CDR1 and CDR2, looked up from the germline V gene (reference sequence), are SEHNR and FQNEAQ. The germline ends are 10 bases apart after V is trimmed by 4 bases and J by 3 bases. The sequencing input was blood, either unsorted or a sorted T cell fraction (not recorded which). This TCR was sampled from a male donor with ankylosing spondylitis or in good health (not recorded which). The chain employs TRBV7-9 and TRBJ2-7; the D gene is perhaps TRBD2, on 5 matching bases. The encoded CDR3 is CASSYPAGYEQYF. In nucleotide form, the sequence is TGTGCCAGCAGCTACCCTGCGGGCTACGAGCAGTACTTC.